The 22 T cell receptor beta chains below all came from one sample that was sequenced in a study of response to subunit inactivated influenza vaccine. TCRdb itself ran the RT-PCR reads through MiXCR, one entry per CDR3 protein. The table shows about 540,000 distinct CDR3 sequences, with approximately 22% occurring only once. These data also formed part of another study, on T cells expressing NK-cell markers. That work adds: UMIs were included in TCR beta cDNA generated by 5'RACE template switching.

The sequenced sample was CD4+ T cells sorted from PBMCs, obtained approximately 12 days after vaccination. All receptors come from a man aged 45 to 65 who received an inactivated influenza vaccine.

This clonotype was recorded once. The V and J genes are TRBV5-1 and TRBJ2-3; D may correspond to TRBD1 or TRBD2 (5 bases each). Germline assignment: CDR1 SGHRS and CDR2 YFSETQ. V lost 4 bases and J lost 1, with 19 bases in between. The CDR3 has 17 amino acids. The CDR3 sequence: CASSPGPGTQRTDTQYF. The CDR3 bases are TGCGCCAGCAGCCCCGGCCCAGGGACCCAACGCACAGATACGCAGTATTTT.

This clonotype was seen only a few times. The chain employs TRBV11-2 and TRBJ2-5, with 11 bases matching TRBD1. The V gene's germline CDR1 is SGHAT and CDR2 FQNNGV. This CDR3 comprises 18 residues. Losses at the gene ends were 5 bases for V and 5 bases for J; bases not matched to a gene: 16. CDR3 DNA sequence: TGTGCCAGCAGCCCATCCCCAGCGGACAGGGGGCGCGGTGAGACCCAGTACTTC. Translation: CASSPSPADRGRGETQYF.

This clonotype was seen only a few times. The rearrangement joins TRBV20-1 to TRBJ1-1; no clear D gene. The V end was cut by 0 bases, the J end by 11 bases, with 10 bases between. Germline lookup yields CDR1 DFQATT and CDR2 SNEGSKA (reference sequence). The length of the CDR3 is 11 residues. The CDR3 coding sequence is TGCAGTGCTAGAGACCCAAGTCGGGCTTTCTTT. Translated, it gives CSARDPSRAFF.

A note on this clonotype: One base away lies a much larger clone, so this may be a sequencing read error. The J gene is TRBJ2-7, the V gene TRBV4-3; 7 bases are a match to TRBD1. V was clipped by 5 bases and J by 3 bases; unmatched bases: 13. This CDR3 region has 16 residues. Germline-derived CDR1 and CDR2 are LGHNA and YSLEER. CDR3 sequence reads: CASSKNYGDRSYEQYF. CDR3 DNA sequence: TGCGCCAGCAGCAAAAACTACGGGGACAGAAGCTACGAGCAGTACTTC.

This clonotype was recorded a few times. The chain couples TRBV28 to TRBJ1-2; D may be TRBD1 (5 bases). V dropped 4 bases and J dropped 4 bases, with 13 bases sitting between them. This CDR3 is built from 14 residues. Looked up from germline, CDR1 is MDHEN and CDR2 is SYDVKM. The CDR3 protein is CASSSSGRSYGYTF. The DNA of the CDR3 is TGTGCCAGCAGTTCCTCGGGACGGAGCTATGGCTACACCTTC.

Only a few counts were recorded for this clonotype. The CDR3 reads CSARTSLAKNIQYF. In DNA form, the CDR3 reads TGCAGTGCTAGGACATCCCTAGCCAAAAACATTCAGTACTTC. V gene TRBV20-1 combines with J gene TRBJ2-4; no clear D gene. This CDR3 spans 14 amino acids. The ends were cut back, 3 bases at V and 0 bases at J, with 9 bases in the middle. CDR1 and CDR2 from the germline V gene are DFQATT and SNEGSKA (reference sequence).

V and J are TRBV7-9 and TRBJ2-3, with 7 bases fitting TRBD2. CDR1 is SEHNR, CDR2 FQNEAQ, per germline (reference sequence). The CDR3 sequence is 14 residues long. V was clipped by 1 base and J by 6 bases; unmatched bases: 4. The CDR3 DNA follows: TGTGCCAGCAGCTTAGGAGCTAGCGGTGATACGCAGTATTTT. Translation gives CASSLGASGDTQYF.

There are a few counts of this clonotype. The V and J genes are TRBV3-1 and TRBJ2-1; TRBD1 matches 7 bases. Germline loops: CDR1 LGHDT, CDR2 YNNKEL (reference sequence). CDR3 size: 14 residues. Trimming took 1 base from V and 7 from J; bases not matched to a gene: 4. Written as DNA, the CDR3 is TGTGCCAGCAGCCAAGCTAGGGACAGTAATGAGCAGTTCTTC. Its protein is CASSQARDSNEQFF.

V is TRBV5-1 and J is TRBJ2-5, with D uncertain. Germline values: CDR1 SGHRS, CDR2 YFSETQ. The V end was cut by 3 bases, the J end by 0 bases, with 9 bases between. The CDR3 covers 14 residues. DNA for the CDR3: TGCGCCAGCAGCTCGCAGGCGTACCAAGAGACCCAGTACTTC. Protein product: CASSSQAYQETQYF.

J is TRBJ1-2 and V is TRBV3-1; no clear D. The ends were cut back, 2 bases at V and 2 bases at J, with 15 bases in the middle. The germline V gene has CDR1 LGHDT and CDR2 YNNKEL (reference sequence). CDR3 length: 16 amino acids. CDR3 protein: CASSQSKVAGNYGYTF. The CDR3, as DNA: TGTGCCAGCAGCCAATCCAAGGTGGCAGGAAACTATGGCTACACCTTC.

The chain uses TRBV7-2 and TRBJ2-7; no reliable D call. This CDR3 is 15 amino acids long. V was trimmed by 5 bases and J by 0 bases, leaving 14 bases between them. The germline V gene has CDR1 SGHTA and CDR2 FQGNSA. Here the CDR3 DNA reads TGTGCCAGCAGCCCCATCGTTGGCAGCTCCTACGAGCAGTACTTC. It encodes CASSPIVGSSYEQYF.

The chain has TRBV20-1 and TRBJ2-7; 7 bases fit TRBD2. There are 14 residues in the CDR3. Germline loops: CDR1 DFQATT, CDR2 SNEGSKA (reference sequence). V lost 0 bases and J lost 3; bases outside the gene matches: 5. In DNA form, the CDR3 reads TGCAGTGCTAGAGAAAGGGGCGGGAGCTACGAGCAGTACTTC. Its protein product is CSARERGGSYEQYF.

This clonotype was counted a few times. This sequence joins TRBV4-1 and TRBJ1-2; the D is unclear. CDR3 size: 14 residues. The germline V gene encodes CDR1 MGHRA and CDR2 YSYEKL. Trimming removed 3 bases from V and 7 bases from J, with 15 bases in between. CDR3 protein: CASSQGGGAGGYTF. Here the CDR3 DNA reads TGCGCCAGCAGCCAGGGAGGAGGCGCCGGTGGCTACACCTTC.

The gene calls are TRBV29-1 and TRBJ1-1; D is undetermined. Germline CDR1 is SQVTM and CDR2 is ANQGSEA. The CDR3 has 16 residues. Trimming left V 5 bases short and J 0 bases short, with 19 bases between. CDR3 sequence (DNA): TGCAGCGTTCTAAGTTTTTCCCGCGGTATGAACACTGAAGCTTTCTTT. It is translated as CSVLSFSRGMNTEAFF.

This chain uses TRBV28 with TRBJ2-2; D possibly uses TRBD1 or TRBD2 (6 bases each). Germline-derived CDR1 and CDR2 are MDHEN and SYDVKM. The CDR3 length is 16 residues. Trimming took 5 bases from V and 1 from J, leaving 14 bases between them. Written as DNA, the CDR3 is TGTGCCAGCAGTCTTGGGGGGCATTTGAACACCGGGGAGCTGTTTTTT. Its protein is CASSLGGHLNTGELFF. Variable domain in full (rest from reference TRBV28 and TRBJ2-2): DVKVTQSSRYLVKRTGEKVFLECVQDMDHENMFWYRQDPGLGLRLIYFSYDVKMKEKGDIPEGYSVSREKKERFSLILESASTNQTSMYLCASSLGGHLNTGELFFGEGSRLTVL.

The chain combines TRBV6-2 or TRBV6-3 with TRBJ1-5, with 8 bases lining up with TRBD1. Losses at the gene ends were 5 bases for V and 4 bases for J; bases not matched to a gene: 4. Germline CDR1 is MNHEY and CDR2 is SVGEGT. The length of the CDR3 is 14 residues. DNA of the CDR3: TGTGCCAGCAGTAGACAGGGGACAAATCAGCCCCAGCATTTT. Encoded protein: CASSRQGTNQPQHF.

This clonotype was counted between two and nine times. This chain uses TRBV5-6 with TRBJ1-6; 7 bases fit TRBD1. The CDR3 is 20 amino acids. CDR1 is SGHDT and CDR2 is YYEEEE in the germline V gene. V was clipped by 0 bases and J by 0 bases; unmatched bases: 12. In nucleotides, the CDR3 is TGTGCCAGCAGCTTGGCGAGCTCAGGGGGTCTAAGCTCCTATAATTCACCCCTCCACTTT. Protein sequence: CASSLASSGGLSSYNSPLHF.

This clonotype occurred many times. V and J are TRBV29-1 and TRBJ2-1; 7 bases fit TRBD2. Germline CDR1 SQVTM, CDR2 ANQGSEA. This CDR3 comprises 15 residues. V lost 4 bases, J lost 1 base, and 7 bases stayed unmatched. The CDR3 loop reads CSVVRRGRSYNEQFF. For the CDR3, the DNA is TGCAGCGTTGTTAGGCGGGGGAGGTCCTACAATGAGCAGTTCTTC.

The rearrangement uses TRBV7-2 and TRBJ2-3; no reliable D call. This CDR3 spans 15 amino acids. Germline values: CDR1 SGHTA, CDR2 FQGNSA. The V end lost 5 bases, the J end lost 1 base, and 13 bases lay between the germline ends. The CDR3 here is CASSPKLVGTDTQYF. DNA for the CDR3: TGTGCCAGCAGCCCAAAACTGGTGGGCACAGATACGCAGTATTTT.

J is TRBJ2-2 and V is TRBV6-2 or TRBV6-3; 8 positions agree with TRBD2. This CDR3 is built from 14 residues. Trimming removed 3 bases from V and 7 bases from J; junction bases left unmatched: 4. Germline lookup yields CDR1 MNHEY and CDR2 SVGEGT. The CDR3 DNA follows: TGTGCCAGCAGTTATCTGCGGGAGGTCGGGGAGCTGTTTTTT. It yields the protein CASSYLREVGELFF.

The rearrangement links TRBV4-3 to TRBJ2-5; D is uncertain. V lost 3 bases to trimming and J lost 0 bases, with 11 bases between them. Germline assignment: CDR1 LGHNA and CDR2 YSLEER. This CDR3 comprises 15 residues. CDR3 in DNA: TGCGCCAGCAGCCAGGCGGTTTCGTACCAAGAGACCCAGTACTTC. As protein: CASSQAVSYQETQYF.

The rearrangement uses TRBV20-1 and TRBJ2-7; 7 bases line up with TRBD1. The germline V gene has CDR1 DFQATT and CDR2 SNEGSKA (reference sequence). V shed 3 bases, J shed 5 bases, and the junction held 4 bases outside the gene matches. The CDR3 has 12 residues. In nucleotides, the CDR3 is TGCAGTGCTAGTCGGGACAGCCACGAGCAGTACTTC. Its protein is CSASRDSHEQYF.